Sequencing of this T cell receptor (beta chain) was carried out in a study of blood T cell repertoires in COVID-19. Authors' methods: How many nucleated cells were present was estimated from reference gene primer amplification. The repertoire was sequenced with immunoSEQ multiplex PCR; TCRdb's copy has only in-frame clones and lacks some. V, J and clone size are those of that table, while D and trimming were read from the DNA. The sample holds about 100,000 clones, around four fifths seen once. This clone was detected only a few times. The germline gives CDR1 KGHSH, CDR2 LQKENI. The CDR3 is made up of 15 amino acids. Trimming pared 3 bases from V and 3 bases from J, leaving 12 bases between.

Sequenced: peripheral blood. This receptor was identified in a man aged 45-65 years with active or convalescent COVID-19. The rearrangement uses TRBV18 and TRBJ1-5; D uncertain. The CDR3 reads CASSPRPSNNQPQHF. DNA of the CDR3: TGTGCCAGCTCACCGCGCCCATCTAACAATCAGCCCCAGCATTTT. Full variable domain (rest looked up from reference TRBV18 and TRBJ1-5): NAGVMQNPRHLVRRRGQEARLRCSPMKGHSHVYWYRQLPEEGLKFMVYLQKENIIDESGMPKERFSAEFPKEGPSILRIQQVVRGDSAAYFCASSPRPSNNQPQHFGDGTRLSIL.